A single sample gave rise to the 31 T cell receptor beta chains below, sequenced in a study of T-cell reconstitution after alpha-beta-depleted transplantation in children. A library of TCRbeta sequences, prepared with unique molecular identifiers, was generated. Via MiXCR, TCRdb re-called the PCR reads, giving one row per CDR3 protein. The sample lists approximately 300,000 distinct CDR3 sequences; 9.5% to 13% were seen once. The sample consisted of PBMCs, taken before TCRalphabeta/CD19-depleted stem cell transplant. The receptors here all came from a boy less than two years old with acute myeloid leukemia, due to receive a stem cell transplant.

There are many counts of this clonotype. This chain connects TRBV24-1 to TRBJ2-3; D call uncertain. The germline CDR1 and CDR2 sequences are KGHDR and SFDVKD. V lost 0 bases and J 2 bases, leaving 8 bases between the germline ends. CDR3 length: 15 residues. CDR3 region: CATSDLTANTDTQYF. In DNA form, the CDR3 reads TGTGCCACCAGTGATTTGACAGCGAACACAGATACGCAGTATTTT.

This clonotype has ten or more counts. This chain links TRBV14 with TRBJ2-7, with D unresolved. From germline, CDR1 is SGHDN and CDR2 FVKESK. V lost 2 bases and J lost 3, with 2 bases in between. The CDR3 sequence is 11 residues long. CDR3 nucleotide sequence: TGTGCCAGCAGCCAAAACTACGAGCAGTACTTC. Translation gives CASSQNYEQYF.

J is TRBJ2-3 and V is TRBV20-1; TRBD2 agrees at 13 bases. The ends lost 5 bases at V and 4 bases at J; junction bases unmatched: 6. The germline V gene has CDR1 DFQATT and CDR2 SNEGSKA (reference sequence). The CDR3 is 15 residues long. The CDR3 loop is CSAWTSGSESDTQYF. The CDR3 nucleotides read TGCAGTGCTTGGACTAGCGGGAGCGAGTCAGATACGCAGTATTTT.

This clonotype was seen ten or more times. The gene calls are TRBV5-1 and TRBJ2-3; 12 bases agree with TRBD2. There are 16 residues in the CDR3. Trimming cost V 4 bases and J 0 bases; bases outside gene matches: 3. Germline CDR1 and CDR2: SGHRS and YFSETQ. The CDR3 DNA sequence: TGCGCCAGCAGCACTAGCGGGGGGCCCAGCACAGATACGCAGTATTTT. Its protein product is CASSTSGGPSTDTQYF.

Concerning this clonotype: This is likely a read error, given that the CDR3 carries no conserved phenylalanine or tryptophan at its end. The chain employs TRBV4-2 and TRBJ2-7; 12 bases map to TRBD2. Trimming cost V 8 bases and J 1 base; bases outside gene matches: 9. Per germline, CDR1 LGHNA and CDR2 YNFKEQ. There are 16 residues in the CDR3. The CDR3 DNA reads as TGTGCCAGCGGCCCCGGGACTAGCGGGTTTTCCTACGAGCAGTACCTC. It is translated as CASGPGTSGFSYEQYL.

This clonotype was seen repeatedly, ten times or more. V gene TRBV12-3 or TRBV12-4 combines with J gene TRBJ2-7; 8 positions agree with TRBD2. Trimming at V came to 3 bases and at J to 6 bases, leaving 10 bases not matched to a gene. There are 15 residues in the CDR3. CDR3 in DNA: TGTGCCAGCAGTTTGACCTACCGGGGGGGAGGCGAGCAGTACTTC. Translation gives CASSLTYRGGGEQYF.

This clonotype was observed at least ten times. V is TRBV19 and J is TRBJ1-1, with a tentative D call TRBD1 (6 bases). The ends were cut back, 8 bases at V and 8 bases at J, with 15 bases in the middle. The CDR3 sequence is 12 residues long. Germline-derived CDR1 and CDR2 are LNHDA and SQIVND (reference sequence). The CDR3: CASCLPGQEAFF. CDR3 nucleotide sequence: TGTGCCAGTTGCTTACCCGGACAGGAAGCTTTCTTT.

This clonotype showed up just a few times. V and J are TRBV29-1 and TRBJ2-1, with 10 bases lining up with TRBD2. J lost 8 bases, V lost 6 bases, and 13 bases had no gene match. Germline V lookup: CDR1 SQVTM, CDR2 ANQGSEA. The length of the CDR3 is 15 residues. The CDR3 reads CSVQDSSGRGDEQFF. Written as DNA, the CDR3 is TGCAGCGTCCAGGACTCTAGCGGGAGAGGGGATGAGCAGTTCTTC.

This clonotype was recorded many times. V usage is TRBV7-9 and J usage is TRBJ2-1, with 8 bases fitting TRBD2. CDR1 SEHNR and CDR2 FQNEAQ come from the germline V gene (reference sequence). V dropped 5 bases and J dropped 5; count of bases not matched to a gene: 11. CDR3 length: 16 residues. CDR3 amino acids: CASSLGTRGENNEQFF. In DNA, the CDR3 is TGTGCCAGCAGCCTCGGGACTAGAGGGGAAAACAATGAGCAGTTCTTC.

About this clonotype itself: Just one base apart from a much larger clone, this may be a read error. The chain is built from TRBV7-8 and TRBJ2-7; D is perhaps TRBD2 (6 bases). Per the germline V gene, CDR1 is SGHVS and CDR2 is FQNEAQ. The CDR3 runs to 14 residues. The CDR3 sequence is CARSLVWGVHEQYF. As DNA, the CDR3 is TGTGCCAGAAGCTTAGTATGGGGGGTCCACGAGCAGTACTTC.

This clonotype was seen a few times. The rearrangement joins TRBV28 to TRBJ2-7; 7 nucleotides match TRBD2. Germline loops: CDR1 MDHEN, CDR2 SYDVKM. V was pared by 3 bases and J by 2 bases, with 7 bases of the junction left unmatched. The CDR3 sequence is 15 residues long. The CDR3 here is CASSLAGGKTYEQYF. The CDR3 DNA is TGTGCCAGCAGTTTGGCCGGGGGGAAAACCTACGAGCAGTACTTC. Filled out from reference TRBV28 and TRBJ2-7, the complete variable domain reads DVKVTQSSRYLVKRTGEKVFLECVQDMDHENMFWYRQDPGLGLRLIYFSYDVKMKEKGDIPEGYSVSREKKERFSLILESASTNQTSMYLCASSLAGGKTYEQYFGPGTRLTVT.

This clonotype was detected many times. The rearrangement uses TRBV7-9 and TRBJ2-5; 7 bases align to TRBD2. This CDR3 comprises 17 residues. V shed 4 bases, J shed 4 bases, and the junction held 15 bases outside the gene matches. Germline V lookup: CDR1 SEHNR, CDR2 FQNEAQ (reference sequence). CDR3 region: CASSYASRREGSETQYF. DNA of the CDR3: TGTGCCAGCAGCTACGCTTCCCGGAGGGAGGGATCAGAGACCCAGTACTTC.

This clonotype was seen many times. The J gene is TRBJ2-7, the V gene TRBV6-5; the D is unclear. CDR1 is MNHEY and CDR2 is SVGAGI in the germline V gene. The CDR3 has 14 residues. Trimming took 4 bases from V and 4 from J, leaving 14 bases between them. The CDR3 loop is CASSSPGRNYEQYF. CDR3 DNA: TGTGCCAGCAGTTCTCCCGGACGGAATTACGAGCAGTACTTC.

The genes are TRBV5-1 and TRBJ2-3, with D perhaps TRBD2 (6 bases). The CDR3 has 15 amino acids. Germline-derived CDR1 and CDR2 are SGHRS and YFSETQ. V dropped 0 bases and J dropped 6 bases, with 14 bases sitting between them. The CDR3 DNA reads as TGCGCCAGCAGCTTGGGGGACTCCATTATTGATACGCAGTATTTT. Translation gives CASSLGDSIIDTQYF.

This clonotype has at least ten counts. The rearrangement uses TRBV7-3 and TRBJ2-2; 7 bases align to TRBD1. Germline CDR1 reads SGHTA; CDR2 reads FQGTGA. The CDR3 has 17 residues. The junction had 6 bases not matched to a gene; V was cut back by 0 bases and J by 2 bases. The CDR3 loop is CASSLTARGINTGELFF. CDR3 DNA: TGTGCCAGCAGCTTAACGGCCAGGGGGATAAACACCGGGGAGCTGTTTTTT.

This clonotype came up many times. The rearrangement uses TRBV3-1 and TRBJ2-7; tentatively, D is TRBD2 (5 bases). Between the trimmed V and J ends, which lost 2 bases and 2 bases, there was a span of 10 bases. Germline V gene lookup returns CDR1 LGHDT and CDR2 YNNKEL (reference sequence). This CDR3 has 14 amino acids. The chain's CDR3 is CASSQNRETYEQYF. Here the CDR3 DNA reads TGTGCCAGCAGCCAAAATAGGGAGACCTACGAGCAGTACTTC.

This clonotype was seen repeatedly, ten times or more. The rearrangement joins TRBV5-5 to TRBJ2-5; possibly TRBD1 for D (5 bases). This CDR3 comprises 14 residues. V was shortened by 0 bases and J by 4 bases, with 10 bases between the two germline ends. Germline assignment: CDR1 SGHKS and CDR2 YYEKEE (reference sequence). Written as DNA, the CDR3 is TGTGCCAGCAGCTTGGAAGGGGTGGTAGAGACCCAGTACTTC. Amino acids: CASSLEGVVETQYF.

This clonotype was seen many times. The chain is built from TRBV12-3 or TRBV12-4 and TRBJ1-1, with D tentatively TRBD1 (5 bases). Trimming stripped 6 bases from V and 4 bases from J, with 18 bases between. The CDR3 is 15 residues long. For the CDR3, the DNA is TGTGCCAGCAGGGACCCCGGAGCAGGGATCACTGAAGCTTTCTTT. Residues: CASRDPGAGITEAFF.

This clonotype occurred many times. The chain recombines TRBV6-5 with TRBJ2-7; no clear D gene. CDR1 is MNHEY, CDR2 SVGAGI, per germline. V lost 0 bases and J lost 4, with 16 bases in between. CDR3 length equals 16 residues. The CDR3 coding sequence is TGTGCCAGCAGTTACTCGAATCCCGCTTTAATGTACGAGCAGTACTTC. It specifies CASSYSNPALMYEQYF.

This clonotype was seen only a few times. The chain is built from TRBV28 and TRBJ2-5; 10 positions agree with TRBD2. The CDR3 length is 17 residues. J gave up 5 bases and V 6 bases, and 15 bases lay outside the gene matches. CDR1 MDHEN and CDR2 SYDVKM come from the germline V gene. CDR3: CASSDYEREGRRETQYF. In DNA, the CDR3 is TGTGCCAGCAGCGACTACGAGCGGGAGGGCCGTCGGGAGACCCAGTACTTC.

The chain has TRBV11-3 and TRBJ2-1; D may match TRBD1 or TRBD2 (5 bases each). V shed 3 bases and J shed 3 bases, with 12 bases lying between them. There are 15 residues in the CDR3. The germline CDR1 and CDR2 sequences are SGHNT and YENEEA. CDR3: CASSLGTACYNEQFF. CDR3 sequence (DNA): TGTGCCAGCAGCTTGGGGACGGCCTGCTACAATGAGCAGTTCTTC.

This clonotype has at least ten counts. The chain is built from TRBV28 and TRBJ1-4; possible D gene TRBD1, 5 bases. The V gene's germline CDR1 is MDHEN and CDR2 SYDVKM. There are 15 residues in the CDR3. The V gene lost 3 bases and the J gene lost 8 bases, with 16 bases spanning the gap. CDR3 bases: TGTGCCAGCAGTTTGAGGCCCGGCAGGGCAGAAAAACTGTTTTTT. It encodes CASSLRPGRAEKLFF.

This clonotype was counted many times. The J gene is TRBJ2-1, the V gene TRBV28, with 8 bases matching TRBD2. The CDR3 runs 16 residues. The germline gives CDR1 MDHEN, CDR2 SYDVKM. Losses at the gene ends were 5 bases for V and 0 bases for J; bases not matched to a gene: 6. The CDR3: CASSPVAGSSYNEQFF. CDR3 nucleotide sequence: TGTGCCAGCAGTCCAGTAGCGGGAAGCTCCTACAATGAGCAGTTCTTC.

This clonotype occurred many times. The rearrangement uses TRBV10-3 and TRBJ1-2; D call uncertain. This CDR3 is 14 amino acids long. Deletions cut 0 bases from V and 0 bases from J, with 5 bases between. CDR1 and CDR2 from the germline V gene are ENHRY and SYGVKD. CDR3 nucleotides: TGTGCCATCAGTGAGTCGGCACCTAACTATGGCTACACCTTC. Its translation is CAISESAPNYGYTF.

A few counts support this clonotype. The rearrangement links TRBV20-1 to TRBJ2-3, with 9 bases lining up with TRBD2. Germline-derived CDR1 and CDR2 are DFQATT and SNEGSKA (reference sequence). Trimming removed 5 bases from V and 1 base from J; junction bases left unmatched: 4. The length of the CDR3 is 14 residues. The CDR3 DNA follows: TGCAGTGCTTCCCAGCGGGGGGGCACAGATACGCAGTATTTT. Protein product: CSASQRGGTDTQYF.

This clonotype came up many times. This chain uses TRBV7-2 with TRBJ2-1; the D gene is possibly TRBD2 (5 bases). CDR1 is SGHTA and CDR2 is FQGNSA in the germline V gene. The CDR3 totals 18 residues. Trimming removed 5 bases at V and 0 bases at J, with 20 bases between. In DNA, the CDR3 is TGTGCCAGCAGCAGCCTACTAACACGGGGAAACTCCTACAATGAGCAGTTCTTC. This encodes CASSSLLTRGNSYNEQFF.

This clonotype has a count of ten or more. The chain couples TRBV29-1 to TRBJ2-3; TRBD2 aligns across 10 bases. V dropped 5 bases and J dropped 5; count of bases not matched to a gene: 10. Germline CDR1 and CDR2: SQVTM and ANQGSEA. The CDR3 length is 15 residues. As DNA, the CDR3 is TGCAGCGTTCAAAGCGGGAGGGTCAAGGGAGATACGCAGTATTTT. Protein: CSVQSGRVKGDTQYF.

Many counts were recorded for this clonotype. The chain recombines TRBV5-8 with TRBJ2-3; no definite D call. CDR1 SGHTS and CDR2 YDEGEE come from the germline V gene. The CDR3 extends over 15 amino acids. The ends were cut back, 0 bases at V and 4 bases at J, with 12 bases in the middle. The DNA for the CDR3 is TGTGCCAGCAGCTTGGCCGCCGGGTCATCAGATACGCAGTATTTT. It specifies CASSLAAGSSDTQYF.

This clonotype was seen ten or more times. The chain combines TRBV9 with TRBJ2-3; TRBD1 or TRBD2 may be the D gene (6 bases each). The length of the CDR3 is 15 residues. The germline V and J ends were trimmed by 3 bases and 5 bases, with 16 bases remaining between them. Per the germline V gene, CDR1 is SGDLS and CDR2 is YYNGEE. CDR3 sequence reads: CASSAGGDVGDTQYF. Written as DNA, the CDR3 is TGTGCCAGCAGCGCCGGGGGCGATGTAGGAGATACGCAGTATTTT.

A few counts support this clonotype. V usage is TRBV4-3 and J usage is TRBJ2-7, with TRBD2 identical over 7 bases. J lost 0 bases, V lost 1 base, and 9 bases had no gene match. The CDR3 contains 17 residues. Germline V CDR1 and CDR2: LGHNA, YSLEER. Here the CDR3 DNA reads TGCGCCAGCAGCCAAGGGAAGGAGGGCGGGAGCTCCTACGAGCAGTACTTC. Residues: CASSQGKEGGSSYEQYF.

This clonotype was detected ten times or more. The CDR3 here is CASSPRGRDQYF. As DNA, the CDR3 is TGTGCCAGCAGTCCCCGCGGAAGGGACCAGTACTTC. The genes are TRBV12-3 or TRBV12-4 and TRBJ2-5; no firm D call. The CDR3 runs 12 residues. Trimming removed 5 bases at V and 10 bases at J, with 14 bases between.